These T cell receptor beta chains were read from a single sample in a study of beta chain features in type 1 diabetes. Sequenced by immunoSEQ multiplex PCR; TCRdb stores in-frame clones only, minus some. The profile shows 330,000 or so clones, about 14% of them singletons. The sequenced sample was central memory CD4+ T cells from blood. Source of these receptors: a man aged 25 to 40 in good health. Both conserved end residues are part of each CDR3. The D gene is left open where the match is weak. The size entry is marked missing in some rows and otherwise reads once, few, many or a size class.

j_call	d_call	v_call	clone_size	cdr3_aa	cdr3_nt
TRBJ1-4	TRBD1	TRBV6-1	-	CASSLDRVGEKLFF	TGTGCCAGCAGTCTGGACAGGGTGGGTGAAAAACTGTTTTTT
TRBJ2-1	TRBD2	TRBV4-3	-	CASSQAPGGGGGNNEQFF	TGCGCCAGCAGCCAAGCTCCGGGTGGAGGCGGGGGAAACAATGAGCAGTTCTTC
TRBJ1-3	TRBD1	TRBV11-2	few	CASSLGTGGSGNTIYF	TGTGCCAGCAGCTTAGGGACAGGGGGCTCTGGAAACACCATATATTTT
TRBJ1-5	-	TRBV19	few	CASSIWQGGQPQHF	TGTGCCAGTAGTATTTGGCAGGGCGGTCAGCCCCAGCATTTT
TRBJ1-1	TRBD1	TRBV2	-	CASRETRTGTEAFF	TGTGCCAGCAGGGAAACACGGACAGGCACTGAAGCTTTCTTT
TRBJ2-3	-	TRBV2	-	CASSERAGAPTDTQYF	TGTGCCAGCAGTGAACGCGCGGGGGCCCCCACAGATACGCAGTATTTT
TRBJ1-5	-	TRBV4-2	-	CASSQEIGGLRNQPQHF	TGTGCCAGCAGCCAAGAGATAGGAGGCTTGCGCAATCAGCCCCAGCATTTT
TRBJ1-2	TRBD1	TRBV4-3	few	CASSQDSRGRVRGYGYTF	TGCGCCAGCAGCCAAGATAGCAGGGGGCGAGTAAGGGGGTATGGCTACACCTTC
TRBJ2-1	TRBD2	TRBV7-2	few	CASSLRTSGTGNEQFF	TGTGCCAGCAGCTTAAGAACTAGCGGGACGGGCAATGAGCAGTTCTTC
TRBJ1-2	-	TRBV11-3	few	CASSLDRGNYGYTF	TGTGCCAGCAGCTTAGACCGTGGAAACTATGGCTACACCTTC
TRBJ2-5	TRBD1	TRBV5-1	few	CASSPMTGGGQETQYF	TGCGCCAGCAGCCCCATGACAGGGGGCGGACAAGAGACCCAGTACTTC
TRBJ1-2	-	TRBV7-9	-	CASSPTEGYTF	TGTGCCAGCAGCCCGACAGAGGGCTACACCTTC
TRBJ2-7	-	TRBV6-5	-	CASTQGYEQYF	TGTGCCAGCACCCAGGGTTACGAGCAGTACTTC
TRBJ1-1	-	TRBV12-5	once	CASGLRTFTEAFF	TGTGCTAGTGGTTTGCGGACCTTCACTGAAGCTTTCTTT
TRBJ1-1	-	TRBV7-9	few	CASSLAGRNTEAFF	TGTGCCAGCAGCTTAGCGGGGAGGAACACTGAAGCTTTCTTT
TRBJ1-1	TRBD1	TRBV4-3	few	CASSQEQGVGEAFF	TGCGCCAGCAGCCAAGAACAGGGGGTGGGTGAAGCTTTCTTT
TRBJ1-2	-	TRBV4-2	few	CASSQPTARSNYGYTF	TGTGCCAGCAGCCAGCCGACAGCCCGATCTAACTATGGCTACACCTTC
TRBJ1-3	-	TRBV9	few	CASSVQPSGNTIYF	TGTGCCAGCAGCGTACAGCCCTCTGGAAACACCATATATTTT
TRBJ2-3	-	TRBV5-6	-	CASSSKRAPTDTQYF	TGTGCCAGCAGCTCGAAACGGGCCCCCACAGATACGCAGTATTTT
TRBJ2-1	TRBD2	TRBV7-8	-	CASRLAGVNEQFF	TGTGCCAGCAGGCTAGCGGGGGTTAATGAGCAGTTCTTC
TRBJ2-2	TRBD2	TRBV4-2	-	CASSQGTSGTGTGELFF	TGTGCCAGCAGCCAAGGGACTAGCGGGACGGGCACCGGGGAGCTGTTTTTT
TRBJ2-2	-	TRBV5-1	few	CASSHKGTGELFF	TGCGCCAGCAGCCATAAAGGGACCGGGGAGCTGTTTTTT
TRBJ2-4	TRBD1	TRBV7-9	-	CASRSDRAKNIQYF	TGTGCCAGCAGATCGGACAGGGCCAAAAACATTCAGTACTTC
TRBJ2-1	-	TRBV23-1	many	CASKILVVSPRRATPYNEQFF	TGCGCCAGCAAAATTTTGGTGGTATCGCCACGCCGGGCTACGCCCTACAATGAGCAGTTCTTC
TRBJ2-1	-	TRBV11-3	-	CASTYSPISYNEQFF	TGTGCCAGCACCTATAGCCCAATTTCCTACAATGAGCAGTTCTTC
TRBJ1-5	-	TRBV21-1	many	CASSIRDTTLNQPQHF	TGTGCCAGCAGCATCCGGGACACCACCCTTAATCAGCCCCAGCATTTT
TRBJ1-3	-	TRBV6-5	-	CASSYSRTGNTIYF	TGTGCCAGCAGTTACTCCCGAACTGGAAACACCATATATTTT
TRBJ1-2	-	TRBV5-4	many	CASSPARTTNYGYTF	TGTGCCAGCAGCCCAGCGAGGACAACTAACTATGGCTACACCTTC
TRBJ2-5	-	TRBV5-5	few	CASSMERVEGAQYF	TGTGCCAGCAGCATGGAGAGGGTCGAAGGGGCCCAGTACTTC
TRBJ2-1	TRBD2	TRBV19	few	CASNSGGLSYNEQFF	TGTGCCAGTAATTCGGGGGGTCTCTCCTACAATGAGCAGTTCTTC
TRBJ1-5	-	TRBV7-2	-	CASGPSNRQPQHF	TGTGCCAGCGGCCCTTCTAATCGCCAGCCCCAGCATTTT
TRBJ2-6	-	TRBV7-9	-	CASSLRVSGANVLTF	TGTGCCAGCAGCTTGAGGGTGTCTGGGGCCAACGTCCTGACTTTC
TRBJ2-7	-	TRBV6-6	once	CASSPYDGEQYF	TGTGCCAGCAGCCCATACGACGGCGAGCAGTACTTC
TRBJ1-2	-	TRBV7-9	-	CASSLALQDGYTF	TGTGCCAGCAGCTTAGCTCTTCAGGATGGCTACACCTTC
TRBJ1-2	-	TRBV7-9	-	CASSSRGRGYTF	TGTGCCAGCAGCTCTCGGGGGAGGGGCTACACCTTC
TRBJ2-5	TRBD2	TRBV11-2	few	CASSLWAGGQETQYF	TGTGCCAGCAGCTTATGGGCGGGGGGACAAGAGACCCAGTACTTC
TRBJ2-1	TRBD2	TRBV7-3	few	CASRLGLAGSYNEQFF	TGTGCCAGCAGACTTGGACTAGCCGGCTCCTACAATGAGCAGTTCTTC
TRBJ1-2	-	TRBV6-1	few	CASNQRDLEGYTF	TGTGCCAGCAACCAAAGGGATTTAGAAGGCTACACCTTC
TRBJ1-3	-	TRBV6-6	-	CASSPLHRDSGNTIYF	TGTGCCAGCAGCCCGTTACACAGGGACTCTGGAAACACCATATATTTT
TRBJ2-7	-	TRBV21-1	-	CATSDRGLPYEQYF	TGTGCCACGTCCGACAGGGGGCTACCCTACGAGCAGTACTTC
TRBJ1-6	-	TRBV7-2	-	CASSLQSPTHSPLHF	TGTGCCAGCAGCTTACAGTCGCCCACCCATTCACCCCTCCACTTT
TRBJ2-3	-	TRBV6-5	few	CASSRTGFETQYF	TGTGCCAGCAGTAGAACAGGGTTCGAAACGCAGTATTTT
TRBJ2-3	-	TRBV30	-	CAWSVPDTQYF	TGTGCCTGGAGTGTCCCAGATACGCAGTATTTT
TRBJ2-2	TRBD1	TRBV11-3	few	CASSLARDRGTGELFF	TGTGCCAGCAGCTTAGCGCGGGACAGGGGCACCGGGGAGCTGTTTTTT
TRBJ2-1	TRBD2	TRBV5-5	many	CASSLLAGSYNEQFF	TGTGCCAGCAGCTTACTAGCGGGGTCCTACAATGAGCAGTTCTTC
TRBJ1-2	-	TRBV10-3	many	CAISKDSNYGYTF	TGTGCCATCTCGAAGGACAGTAACTATGGCTACACCTTC
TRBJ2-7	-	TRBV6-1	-	CASSYTYSYEQYF	TGTGCCAGCAGTTATACATACTCCTACGAGCAGTACTTC